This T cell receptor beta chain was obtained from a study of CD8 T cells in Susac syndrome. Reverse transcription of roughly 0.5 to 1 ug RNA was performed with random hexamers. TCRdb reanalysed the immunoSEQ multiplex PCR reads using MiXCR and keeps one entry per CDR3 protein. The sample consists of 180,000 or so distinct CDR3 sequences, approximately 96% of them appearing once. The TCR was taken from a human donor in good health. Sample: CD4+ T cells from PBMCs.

Written as DNA, the CDR3 is TGTGCCAGCACCGATTGGGGGACCTCTTTGATCGAGCAGTACTTC. As protein: CASTDWGTSLIEQYF. This chain links TRBV6-4 with TRBJ2-7, with D perhaps matching TRBD1 or TRBD2 (5 bases each). The V gene lost 7 bases and the J gene lost 6 bases, with 22 bases spanning the gap. The CDR3 extends over 15 amino acids. Per the germline V gene, CDR1 is MRHNA and CDR2 is SNTAGT.